The T cell receptor beta chain described here comes from a study of OX40 agonist ivuxolimab in advanced cancers. Repertoires were generated with immunoSEQ multiplex PCR, while TCRdb's copy carries only in-frame clones and drops some. Of 33,000 or so clones listed, about four fifths are singletons. Trimming took off 6 bases at V and 0 bases at J, with 15 bases between the two ends. This CDR3 contains 15 residues. Germline CDR1 reads MDHEN; CDR2 reads SYDVKM. The sample was CD4+ or CD8+ T cells sorted from blood, taken in a trial of the OX40 agonist ivuxolimab. The clonotype comes from an adult with an advanced solid tumor such as melanoma, head and neck, liver or kidney cancer. V is TRBV28 and J is TRBJ2-7, with D possibly TRBD1 on 5 matching bases. The CDR3: CASSLGDRPSYEQYF. The CDR3 DNA sequence: TGTGCCAGCAGCTTAGGGGATCGGCCCTCCTACGAGCAGTACTTC.